These 10 T cell receptor beta chains were sequenced from one sample in a study of cytomegalovirus exposure and HLA in healthy donors. Researchers ran the PCR with 60 Vbeta and 13 Jbeta primers. Profiled with immunoSEQ multiplex PCR; TCRdb holds only in-frame clones, not every one. Of 160,000 or so clones in the sample, 65% to 85% were seen once. Specimen: PBMCs. These TCRs come from a man aged 55 to 70 in good health and CMV-seronegative.

The CDR3 DNA reads as TGTGCCAGTAGTATAGGGCAGGGGGCTAATAGCAATCAGCCCCAGCATTTT. Translating gives CASSIGQGANSNQPQHF. V is TRBV19 and J is TRBJ1-5; 8 positions match TRBD1. J lost 0 bases, V lost 1 base, and 5 bases had no gene match. Germline V gene data show CDR1 as LNHDA and CDR2 as SQIVND (reference sequence). There are 17 residues in the CDR3.

The genes are TRBV19 and TRBJ2-1, with D perhaps TRBD2 (6 bases). Trimming pared 3 bases from V and 4 bases from J, leaving 13 bases between. From germline, CDR1 is LNHDA and CDR2 SQIVND (reference sequence). The CDR3 is made up of 15 amino acids. The CDR3 nucleotides read TGTGCCAGTAGTATCGACCTAGGACTATACAATGAGCAGTTCTTC. Encoded protein: CASSIDLGLYNEQFF. The full variable domain, rest sourced from reference TRBV19 and TRBJ2-1, is DGGITQSPKYLFRKEGQNVTLSCEQNLNHDAMYWYRQDPGQGLRLIYYSQIVNDFQKGDIAEGYSVSREKKESFPLTVTSAQKNPTAFYLCASSIDLGLYNEQFFGPGTRLTVL.

The V call is TRBV7-6, the J call TRBJ2-1; 9 bases match TRBD1. Germline lookup yields CDR1 SGHVS and CDR2 FNYEAQ. V was pared by 0 bases and J by 5 bases, with 8 bases of the junction left unmatched. The CDR3 has 17 residues. The chain's CDR3 is CASSLARDRVVNNEQFF. DNA for the CDR3: TGTGCCAGCAGCTTAGCCCGGGACAGGGTCGTAAACAATGAGCAGTTCTTC.

This clone has more than one count but fewer than ten. This chain joins TRBV2 and TRBJ2-5, with D unresolved. The germline V gene encodes CDR1 SNHLY and CDR2 FYNNEI. The CDR3 is made up of 12 amino acids. The V end was cut by 6 bases, the J end by 0 bases, with 5 bases between. CDR3 region: CASSVDQETQYF. DNA of the CDR3: TGTGCCAGCAGCGTAGACCAAGAGACCCAGTACTTC. Variable domain in full (rest from reference TRBV2 and TRBJ2-5): EPEVTQTPSHQVTQMGQEVILRCVPISNHLYFYWYRQILGQKVEFLVSFYNNEISEKSEIFDDQFSVERPDGSNFTLKIRSTKLEDSAMYFCASSVDQETQYFGPGTRLLVL.

About this clone itself: Sequence at one end of the junction differs from germline and may be a read error. The chain's CDR3 is CSSSLLKPSGYF. The CDR3 DNA follows: TGTTCCAGCAGCTTATTGAAGCCTTCAGGATATTTT. This chain uses TRBV7-9 with TRBJ1-3, with D uncertain. The CDR3 loop spans 12 amino acids. Germline CDR1 is SEHNR and CDR2 is FQNEAQ (reference sequence).

The CDR3 loop reads CAWSVRGRIPDTQYF. The CDR3 DNA reads as TGTGCCTGGAGTGTTAGGGGGCGAATACCAGATACGCAGTATTTT. This sequence joins TRBV30 and TRBJ2-3; 7 bases align to TRBD1. The ends lost 0 bases at V and 4 bases at J; junction bases unmatched: 7. Germline V gives CDR1 GTSNPN, CDR2 SVGIG (reference sequence). The CDR3 covers 15 residues. Drawing the rest from reference TRBV30 and TRBJ2-3, the complete variable domain is SQTIHQWPATLVQPVGSPLSLECTVEGTSNPNLYWYRQAAGRGLQLLFYSVGIGQISSEVPQNLSASRPQDRQFILSSKKLLLSDSGFYLCAWSVRGRIPDTQYFGPGTRLTVL.

The genes are TRBV12-5 and TRBJ2-1, with TRBD1 matching over 7 bases. With 0 bases clipped from V and 9 bases from J, the junction kept 20 bases outside the gene matches. The CDR3 spans 19 residues. CDR1 is LGHNT, CDR2 FRNRAP, per germline. In DNA, the CDR3 is TGTGCTAGTGGTTTGGTACGGCAACAAAGCGGACAGGATGGGTTTGAGCAGTTCTTC. The encoded protein is CASGLVRQQSGQDGFEQFF.

The chain combines TRBV27 with TRBJ2-1; D may be TRBD2 (5 bases). Germline-derived CDR1 and CDR2 are MNHEY and SMNVEV (reference sequence). Trimming cost V 5 bases and J 9 bases, with 8 bases left between them. This CDR3 spans 11 amino acids. CDR3 sequence: CASSPGSEQFF. As DNA, the CDR3 is TGTGCCAGCAGTCCGGGGAGTGAGCAGTTCTTC.

With regard to this clone: No conserved phenylalanine or tryptophan is present at the end of the CDR3, so a read error is the likely explanation. The V gene is TRBV19, the J gene TRBJ1-5, with 7 positions matching TRBD1. The CDR3 loop spans 13 amino acids. Trimming cost V 8 bases and J 7 bases; bases outside gene matches: 8. Germline CDR1 reads LNHDA; CDR2 reads SQIVND (reference sequence). CDR3 region: CASSTGQGQPQHC. In DNA form, the CDR3 reads TGTGCCAGTTCGACAGGGCAGGGACAGCCCCAGCATTGT.

J is TRBJ1-2 and V is TRBV7-9, with 7 bases matching TRBD1. The CDR3 length is 14 residues. J was trimmed by 4 bases and V by 5 bases; bases with no gene match: 7. The germline CDR1 and CDR2 sequences are SEHNR and FQNEAQ (reference sequence). In nucleotides, the CDR3 is TGTGCCAGCAGCCCATCGACAGGGCTCTATGGCTACACCTTC. It translates to CASSPSTGLYGYTF.